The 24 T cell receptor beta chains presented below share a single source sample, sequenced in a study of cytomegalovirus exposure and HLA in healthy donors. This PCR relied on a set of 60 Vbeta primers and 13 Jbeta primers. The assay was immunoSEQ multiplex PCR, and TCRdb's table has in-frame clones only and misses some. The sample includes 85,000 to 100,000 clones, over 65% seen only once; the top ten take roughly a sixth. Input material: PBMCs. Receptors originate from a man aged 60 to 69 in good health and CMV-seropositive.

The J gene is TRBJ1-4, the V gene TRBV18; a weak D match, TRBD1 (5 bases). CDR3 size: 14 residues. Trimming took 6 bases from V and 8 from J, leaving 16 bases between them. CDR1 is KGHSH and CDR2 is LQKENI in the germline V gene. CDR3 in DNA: TGTGCCAGCTCCCTGCTGCGGGGGTTCGAAAAACTGTTTTTT. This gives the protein CASSLLRGFEKLFF. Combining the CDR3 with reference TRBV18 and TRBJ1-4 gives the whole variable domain NAGVMQNPRHLVRRRGQEARLRCSPMKGHSHVYWYRQLPEEGLKFMVYLQKENIIDESGMPKERFSAEFPKEGPSILRIQQVVRGDSAAYFCASSLLRGFEKLFFGSGTQLSVL.

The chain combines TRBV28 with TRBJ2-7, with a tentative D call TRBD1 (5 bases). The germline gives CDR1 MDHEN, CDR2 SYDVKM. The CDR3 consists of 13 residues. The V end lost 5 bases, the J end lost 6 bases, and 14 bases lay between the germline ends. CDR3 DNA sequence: TGTGCCAGCAGTCCTAGGGGTGGCGCCGAGCAGTACTTC. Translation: CASSPRGGAEQYF.

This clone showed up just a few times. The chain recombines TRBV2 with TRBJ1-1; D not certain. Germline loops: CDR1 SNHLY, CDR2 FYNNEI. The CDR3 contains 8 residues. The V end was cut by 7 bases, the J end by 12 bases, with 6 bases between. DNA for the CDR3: TGTGCCAGCAAGAGGTCTTTCTTT. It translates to CASKRSFF.

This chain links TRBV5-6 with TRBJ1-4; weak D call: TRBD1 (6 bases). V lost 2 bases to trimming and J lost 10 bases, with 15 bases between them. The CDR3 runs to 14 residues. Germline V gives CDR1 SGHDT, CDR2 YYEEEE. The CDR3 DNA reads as TGTGCCAGCAGCTTAAGGCAGGGGTCGGTAAAACTGTTTTTT. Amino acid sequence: CASSLRQGSVKLFF.

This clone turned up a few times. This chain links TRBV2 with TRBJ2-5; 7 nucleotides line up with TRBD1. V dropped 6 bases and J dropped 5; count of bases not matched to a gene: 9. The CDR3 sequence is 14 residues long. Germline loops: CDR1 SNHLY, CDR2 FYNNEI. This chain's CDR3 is CASRPGQAEETQYF. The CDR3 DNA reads TGTGCCAGCAGACCCGGACAGGCTGAGGAGACCCAGTACTTC. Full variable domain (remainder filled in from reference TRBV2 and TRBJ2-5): EPEVTQTPSHQVTQMGQEVILRCVPISNHLYFYWYRQILGQKVEFLVSFYNNEISEKSEIFDDQFSVERPDGSNFTLKIRSTKLEDSAMYFCASRPGQAEETQYFGPGTRLLVL.

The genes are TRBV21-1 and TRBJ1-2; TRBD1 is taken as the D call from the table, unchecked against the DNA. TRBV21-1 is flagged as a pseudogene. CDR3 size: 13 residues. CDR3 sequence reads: CASSERGRYGYTF. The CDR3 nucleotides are TGTGCCAGCAGTGAGAGGGGGCGCTATGGCTACACCTTC.

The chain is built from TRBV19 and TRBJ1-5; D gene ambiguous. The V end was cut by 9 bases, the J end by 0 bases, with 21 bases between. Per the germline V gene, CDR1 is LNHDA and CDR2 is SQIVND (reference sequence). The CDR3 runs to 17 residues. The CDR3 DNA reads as TGTGCCAGCAACTCGGCCGGCGGAGGTACTAGCAATCAGCCCCAGCATTTT. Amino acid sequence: CASNSAGGGTSNQPQHF. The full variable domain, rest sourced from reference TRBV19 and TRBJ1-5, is DGGITQSPKYLFRKEGQNVTLSCEQNLNHDAMYWYRQDPGQGLRLIYYSQIVNDFQKGDIAEGYSVSREKKESFPLTVTSAQKNPTAFYLCASNSAGGGTSNQPQHFGDGTRLSIL.

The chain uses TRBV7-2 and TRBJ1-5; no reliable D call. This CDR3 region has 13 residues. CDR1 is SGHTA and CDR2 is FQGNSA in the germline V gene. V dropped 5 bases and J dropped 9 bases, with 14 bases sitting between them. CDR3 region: CASSTQLLRPQHF. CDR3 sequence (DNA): TGTGCCAGCAGCACTCAATTGCTTCGGCCCCAGCATTTT.

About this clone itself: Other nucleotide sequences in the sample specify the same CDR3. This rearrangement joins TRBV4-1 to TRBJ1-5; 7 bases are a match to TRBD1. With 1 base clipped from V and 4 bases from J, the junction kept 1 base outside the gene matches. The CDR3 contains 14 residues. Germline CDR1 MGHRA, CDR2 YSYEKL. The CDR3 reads CASSQAGGNQPQHF. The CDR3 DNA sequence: TGCGCCAGCAGCCAAGCAGGGGGTAATCAGCCCCAGCATTTT.

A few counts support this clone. The CDR3 nucleotides read TGTGCCAGCAGTTACAGAGGGGGGGAAATTGATACGCAGTATTTT. This translates into CASSYRGGEIDTQYF. V is TRBV6-5 and J is TRBJ2-3; tentatively, D is TRBD2 (7 bases). This CDR3 region has 15 residues. CDR1 is MNHEY and CDR2 is SVGAGI in the germline V gene. V lost 2 bases to trimming and J lost 6 bases, with 15 bases between them.

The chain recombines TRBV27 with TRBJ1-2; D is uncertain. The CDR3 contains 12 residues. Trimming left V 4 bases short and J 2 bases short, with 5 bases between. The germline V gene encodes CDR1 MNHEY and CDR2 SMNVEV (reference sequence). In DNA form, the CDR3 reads TGTGCCAGCAGTTCCCAGAACTATGGCTACACCTTC. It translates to CASSSQNYGYTF.

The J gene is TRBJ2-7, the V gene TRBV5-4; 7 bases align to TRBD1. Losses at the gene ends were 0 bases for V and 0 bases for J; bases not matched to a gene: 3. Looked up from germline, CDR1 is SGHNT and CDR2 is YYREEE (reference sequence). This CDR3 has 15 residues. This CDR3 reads CASSLVAGGSYEQYF. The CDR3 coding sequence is TGTGCCAGCAGCTTGGTGGCAGGGGGCTCCTACGAGCAGTACTTC.

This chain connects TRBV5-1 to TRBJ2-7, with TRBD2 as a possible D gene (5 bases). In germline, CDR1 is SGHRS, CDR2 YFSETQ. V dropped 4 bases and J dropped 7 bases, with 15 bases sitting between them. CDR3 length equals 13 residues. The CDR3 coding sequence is TGCGCCAGCAGCCTAGGGTTAACGGGGGAGCAGTACTTC. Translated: CASSLGLTGEQYF.

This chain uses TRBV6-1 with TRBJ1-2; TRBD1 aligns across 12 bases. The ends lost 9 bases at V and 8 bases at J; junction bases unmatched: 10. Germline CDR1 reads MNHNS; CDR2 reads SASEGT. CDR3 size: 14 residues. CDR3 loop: CASKYTGQGAGYTF. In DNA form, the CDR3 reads TGTGCCAGTAAATACACGGGACAGGGGGCCGGCTACACCTTC.

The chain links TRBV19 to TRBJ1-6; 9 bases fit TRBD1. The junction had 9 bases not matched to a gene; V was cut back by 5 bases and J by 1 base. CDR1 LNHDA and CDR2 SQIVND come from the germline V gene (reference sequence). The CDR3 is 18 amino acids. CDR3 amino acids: CASSPQQGAGSYNSPLHF. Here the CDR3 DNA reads TGTGCCAGTAGTCCTCAACAGGGGGCTGGATCCTATAATTCACCCCTCCACTTT.

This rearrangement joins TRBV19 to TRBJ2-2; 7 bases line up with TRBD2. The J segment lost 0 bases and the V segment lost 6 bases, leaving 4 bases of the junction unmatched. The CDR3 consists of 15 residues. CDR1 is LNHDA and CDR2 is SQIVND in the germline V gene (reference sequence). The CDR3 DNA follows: TGTGCCAGTAGCCGCGGGGGTGCGAACACCGGGGAGCTGTTTTTT. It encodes CASSRGGANTGELFF. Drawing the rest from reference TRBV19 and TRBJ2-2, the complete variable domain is DGGITQSPKYLFRKEGQNVTLSCEQNLNHDAMYWYRQDPGQGLRLIYYSQIVNDFQKGDIAEGYSVSREKKESFPLTVTSAQKNPTAFYLCASSRGGANTGELFFGEGSRLTVL.

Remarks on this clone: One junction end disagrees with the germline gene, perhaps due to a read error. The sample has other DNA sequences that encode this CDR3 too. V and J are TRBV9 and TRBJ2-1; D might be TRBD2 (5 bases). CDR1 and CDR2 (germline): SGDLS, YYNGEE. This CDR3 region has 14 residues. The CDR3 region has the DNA TGTGCCAGCAGCGGGGGAACTAGTACCAATGAACAGTTCTTC. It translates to CASSGGTSTNEQFF.

The CDR3, as DNA: TGCGCCAGCAGTGAACAGTCGAACACTGAAGCTTTCTTT. Residues: CASSEQSNTEAFF. V and J are TRBV10-2 and TRBJ1-1; D is undetermined. Trimming took off 3 bases at V and 1 base at J, with 6 bases between the two ends. Germline loops: CDR1 WSHSY, CDR2 SAAADI. This CDR3 region has 13 residues.

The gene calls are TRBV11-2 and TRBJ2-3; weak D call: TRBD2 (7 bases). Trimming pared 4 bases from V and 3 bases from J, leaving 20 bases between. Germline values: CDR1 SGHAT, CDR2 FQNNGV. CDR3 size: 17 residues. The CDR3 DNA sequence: TGTGCCAGCAGCTGGGAAAGAGGGGGGGGGCGAACAGATACGCAGTATTTT. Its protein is CASSWERGGGRTDTQYF.

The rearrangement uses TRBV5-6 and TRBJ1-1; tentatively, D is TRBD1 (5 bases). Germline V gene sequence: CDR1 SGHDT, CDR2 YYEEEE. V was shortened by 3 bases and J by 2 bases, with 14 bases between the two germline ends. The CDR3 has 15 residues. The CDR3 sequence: CASSYRGGSNTEAFF. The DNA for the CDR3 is TGTGCCAGCAGCTATCGGGGGGGGTCCAACACTGAAGCTTTCTTT.

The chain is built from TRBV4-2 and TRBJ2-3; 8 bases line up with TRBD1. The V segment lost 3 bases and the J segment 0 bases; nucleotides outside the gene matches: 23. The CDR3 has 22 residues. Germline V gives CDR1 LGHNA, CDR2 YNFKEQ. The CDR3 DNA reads TGTGCCAGCAGCCACTTCCTACCCGGGACAGGAAATAAGATTGCTAGCACAGATACGCAGTATTTT. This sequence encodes CASSHFLPGTGNKIASTDTQYF.

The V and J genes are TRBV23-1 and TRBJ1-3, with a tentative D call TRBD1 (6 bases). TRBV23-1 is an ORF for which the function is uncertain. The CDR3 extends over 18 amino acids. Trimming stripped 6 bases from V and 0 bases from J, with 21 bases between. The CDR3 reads CASRQPLGRGYSGNTIYF. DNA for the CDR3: TGCGCCAGCAGGCAGCCCTTAGGCAGGGGATACTCTGGAAACACCATATATTTT.

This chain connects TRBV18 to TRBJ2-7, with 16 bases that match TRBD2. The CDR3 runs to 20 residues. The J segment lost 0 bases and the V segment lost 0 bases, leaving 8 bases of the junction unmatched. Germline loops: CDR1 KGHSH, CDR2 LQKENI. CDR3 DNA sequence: TGTGCCAGCTCACCACCATTTGGGACTAGCGGGGGGGACCCCTCCTACGAGCAGTACTTC. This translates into CASSPPFGTSGGDPSYEQYF.

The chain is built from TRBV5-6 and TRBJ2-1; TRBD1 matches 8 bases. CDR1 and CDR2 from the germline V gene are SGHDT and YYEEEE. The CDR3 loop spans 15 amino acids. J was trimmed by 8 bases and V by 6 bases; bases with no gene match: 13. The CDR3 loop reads CASTLIGTGLDEQFF. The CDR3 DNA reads TGTGCCAGCACCCTAATCGGGACAGGTTTAGATGAGCAGTTCTTC.